This record looks at one T cell receptor beta chain sequence and its context. TCRdb's table, derived via immunoSEQ multiplex PCR, lists solely in-frame clones and lacks some. This sample has about 210,000 clones, with approximately 80% found just once. These data originate in a study of blood T cell repertoires in COVID-19. Study summary: Acute-phase and convalescent COVID-19 samples originated in the United States, Italy and Spain. The analysed material was cDNA or gDNA that came from T cells, B-cell-depleted T cells, or PBMCs.

Trimming took 3 bases from V and 1 from J; bases not matched to a gene: 6. CDR1 SGHVS and CDR2 FNYEAQ come from the germline V gene. CDR3 length: 16 amino acids. Source material: peripheral blood. V and J are TRBV7-6 and TRBJ2-3; 8 bases map to TRBD1. This sequence was found in an elderly woman with COVID-19, enrolled during active disease. The CDR3: CASSLRTGRGTDTQYF. The CDR3 DNA reads as TGTGCCAGCAGCTTGCGGACAGGGCGCGGCACAGATACGCAGTATTTT.